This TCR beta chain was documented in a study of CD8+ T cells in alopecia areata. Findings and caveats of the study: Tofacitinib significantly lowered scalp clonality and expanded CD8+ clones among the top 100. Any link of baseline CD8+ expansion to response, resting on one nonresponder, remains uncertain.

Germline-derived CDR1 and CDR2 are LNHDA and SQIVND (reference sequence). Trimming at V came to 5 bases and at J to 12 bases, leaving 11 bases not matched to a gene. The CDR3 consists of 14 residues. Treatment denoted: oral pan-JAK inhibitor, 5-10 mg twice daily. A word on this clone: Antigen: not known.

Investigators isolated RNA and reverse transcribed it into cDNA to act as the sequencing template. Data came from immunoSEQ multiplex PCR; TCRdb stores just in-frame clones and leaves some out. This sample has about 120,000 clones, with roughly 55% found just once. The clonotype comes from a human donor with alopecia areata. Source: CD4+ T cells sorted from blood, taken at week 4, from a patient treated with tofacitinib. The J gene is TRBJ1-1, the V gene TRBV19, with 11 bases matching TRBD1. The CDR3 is CASSGQGARSATFF. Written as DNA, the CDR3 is TGTGCCAGTAGTGGACAGGGGGCGAGGTCCGCGACTTTCTTT.